This TCR beta chain stems from a study of T cells expressing NK-cell markers. The study, taken as a whole, reports: It was still unclear whether expanded NKG2C+ T cell clones were HCMV specific. Researchers report these clonotypes also headed the CD3+CD56-NKG2C+ fraction in several donors. In more than 5 donors, dominant CD3+CD56+NKG2C+ clonotypes ranked among the top 10 CD8+ clonotypes.

Details on this clonotype: The antigen remains undetermined.

The CDR3 has 13 residues. Germline CDR1 and CDR2: MNHEY and SMNVEV (reference sequence). TCRdb re-called the 5' RACE reads; every CDR3 protein appears as one record, without DNA. This table lists roughly 300,000 distinct CDR3 sequences. Sequencing used blood T cells: a sorted CD56 or NKG2C T cell subset, CD4+ or CD8+ T cells, or bulk PBMC T cells (not recorded which). This TCR was sampled from a woman aged 18-70 years in good health. The chain links TRBV27 to TRBJ2-1; TCRdb's D gene call, TRBD2, goes unchecked for lack of DNA. Here the CDR3 reads CASSSRSYNEQFF.